These 16 T cell receptor beta chains share one sample of origin, sequenced in a study of blood T cell repertoires in COVID-19. Method: immunoSEQ multiplex PCR; TCRdb's copy keeps in-frame clones and lacks some. The sample lists 150,000 to 200,000 clones; around 80% were seen once. Sequencing was performed on peripheral blood. These receptors originate from an elderly woman with acute or convalescent COVID-19.

This clone was counted a single time. This rearrangement joins TRBV29-1 to TRBJ2-7, with 9 bases matching TRBD1. V lost 3 bases and J lost 1; bases outside the gene matches: 7. From germline, CDR1 is SQVTM and CDR2 ANQGSEA. The CDR3 spans 15 residues. This CDR3 is CSVETGQGTSYEQYF. The DNA of the CDR3 is TGCAGCGTTGAGACGGGACAGGGAACTTCCTACGAGCAGTACTTC.

The table lists this clone with a few counts. The CDR3 region has the DNA TGTGCCAGTAGGGAAGACAGGGCTGGGGCCAACGTCCTGACTTTC. This sequence encodes CASREDRAGANVLTF. This sequence joins TRBV19 and TRBJ2-6, with 7 bases matching TRBD1. The CDR3 runs to 15 residues. CDR1 and CDR2 (germline): LNHDA, SQIVND (reference sequence). The trim removed 6 bases at V and 2 bases at J, leaving 4 bases unmatched.

The table lists this clone with a count of one. The chain uses TRBV6-1 and TRBJ1-1; D is unresolved. The CDR3 extends over 16 amino acids. V was trimmed by 4 bases and J by 2 bases, leaving 17 bases between them. Germline CDR1 MNHNS, CDR2 SASEGT. The CDR3 nucleotides read TGTGCCAGCAGTGTCCGGAGGGCAGCGGGTAACACTGAAGCTTTCTTT. Encoded protein: CASSVRRAAGNTEAFF.

Notes on this clone: A read error may account for a junction end that differs from germline. This chain connects TRBV28 to TRBJ2-7; D is possibly TRBD2 (5 bases). The CDR3 extends over 11 amino acids. Germline CDR1 is MDHEN and CDR2 is SYDVKM. The CDR3 bases are TGTGCCAGCAGTGGTACAGAGGGTCGGTTCTTC. This codes for CASSGTEGRFF.

The chain couples TRBV7-9 to TRBJ1-6, with 7 positions matching TRBD1. V shed 4 bases, J shed 9 bases, and the junction held 9 bases outside the gene matches. The germline gives CDR1 SEHNR, CDR2 FQNEAQ (reference sequence). This CDR3 region has 15 residues. The CDR3 reads CASSWGQGVGSPLHF. The CDR3 DNA follows: TGTGCCAGCAGCTGGGGCCAGGGGGTCGGTTCACCCCTCCACTTT.

The chain uses TRBV6-5 and TRBJ1-1; D gene unclear. CDR1 and CDR2 from the germline V gene are MNHEY and SVGAGI. V was cut by 0 bases and J by 6 bases, with 8 bases left in between. There are 13 residues in the CDR3. CDR3 nucleotide sequence: TGTGCCAGCAGTTACTCCGAGGGCTCTGAAGCTTTCTTT. As protein: CASSYSEGSEAFF.

This clone was counted between two and nine times. The chain's CDR3 is CASSRDRGLVYGYTF. The CDR3 DNA follows: TGTGCCAGCAGCAGGGACAGGGGACTTGTCTATGGCTACACCTTC. V usage is TRBV27 and J usage is TRBJ1-2, with TRBD1 matching 10 bases. Germline CDR1 MNHEY, CDR2 SMNVEV (reference sequence). The J segment lost 4 bases and the V segment lost 6 bases, leaving 8 bases of the junction unmatched. This CDR3 spans 15 amino acids.

The chain employs TRBV30 and TRBJ1-5, with 7 bases that match TRBD1. This CDR3 is built from 13 residues. The J segment lost 5 bases and the V segment lost 5 bases, leaving 6 bases of the junction unmatched. Germline loops: CDR1 GTSNPN, CDR2 SVGIG (reference sequence). CDR3 sequence (DNA): TGTGCCTGGGCACAGGGGCCGGATCAGCCCCAGCATTTT. Translated, it gives CAWAQGPDQPQHF.

This chain connects TRBV27 to TRBJ2-2; D may be TRBD2 (5 bases). This CDR3 comprises 14 residues. Trimming took 1 base from V and 5 from J, leaving 8 bases between them. Germline CDR1 MNHEY, CDR2 SMNVEV (reference sequence). Here the CDR3 DNA reads TGTGCCAGCAGTTTATGGACTGGAACCGGGGAGCTGTTTTTT. It translates to CASSLWTGTGELFF.

V is TRBV7-9 and J is TRBJ1-2; TRBD1 is a possible D gene (6 bases). Between the trimmed V and J ends, which lost 3 bases and 2 bases, there was a span of 10 bases. Germline assignment: CDR1 SEHNR and CDR2 FQNEAQ (reference sequence). The CDR3 spans 14 residues. CDR3 residues: CASSFRTENYGYTF. In nucleotides, the CDR3 is TGTGCCAGCAGCTTCCGGACAGAGAACTATGGCTACACCTTC. Variable domain in full (rest from reference TRBV7-9 and TRBJ1-2): DTGVSQNPRHKITKRGQNVTFRCDPISEHNRLYWYRQTLGQGPEFLTYFQNEAQLEKSRLLSDRFSAERPKGSFSTLEIQRTEQGDSAMYLCASSFRTENYGYTFGSGTRLTVV.

There are a few counts of this clone. V and J are TRBV5-1 and TRBJ2-7, with 16 bases lining up with TRBD2. CDR3 length: 15 residues. J was trimmed by 7 bases and V by 4 bases; bases with no gene match: 5. CDR1 is SGHRS, CDR2 YFSETQ, per germline. CDR3 sequence (DNA): TGCGCCAGCAGCCTGGAGGGACTAGCGGGAGGGGAGCAGTACTTC. This codes for CASSLEGLAGGEQYF.

V gene TRBV9 combines with J gene TRBJ2-2; 14 bases are shared with TRBD2. The trim removed 3 bases at V and 5 bases at J, leaving 9 bases unmatched. This CDR3 comprises 18 residues. CDR1 and CDR2 (germline): SGDLS, YYNGEE. The CDR3 sequence: CASSARTSGGRPTGELFF. The CDR3 coding sequence is TGTGCCAGCAGCGCACGGACTAGCGGGGGGCGCCCGACCGGGGAGCTGTTTTTT. Drawing the rest from reference TRBV9 and TRBJ2-2, the complete variable domain is DSGVTQTPKHLITATGQRVTLRCSPRSGDLSVYWYQQSLDQGLQFLIQYYNGEERAKGNILERFSAQQFPDLHSELNLSSLELGDSALYFCASSARTSGGRPTGELFFGEGSRLTVL.

The gene calls are TRBV27 and TRBJ2-1, with 10 bases lining up with TRBD2. The CDR3 is 16 amino acids. Germline V CDR1 and CDR2: MNHEY, SMNVEV (reference sequence). V lost 5 bases, J lost 4 bases, and 8 bases stayed unmatched. The CDR3 region has the DNA TGTGCCAGCAGTCCCGGGGGACTAGCGTTTTACAATGAGCAGTTCTTC. This codes for CASSPGGLAFYNEQFF.

The chain couples TRBV19 to TRBJ2-7; perhaps TRBD2 as D (6 bases). The V and J ends lost 6 bases and 0 bases respectively, with 15 bases between them. Germline-derived CDR1 and CDR2 are LNHDA and SQIVND (reference sequence). CDR3 size: 15 residues. CDR3 loop: CASSPLAHISYEQYF. The CDR3 coding sequence is TGTGCCAGTAGCCCTCTAGCGCACATCTCCTACGAGCAGTACTTC.

This chain connects TRBV4-3 to TRBJ2-1, with 12 nucleotides matching TRBD2. The germline V gene has CDR1 LGHNA and CDR2 YSLEER. There are 17 residues in the CDR3. V was pared by 0 bases and J by 4 bases, with 4 bases of the junction left unmatched. The CDR3 spells CASSQEGLAGLYNEQFF. The CDR3 region has the DNA TGCGCCAGCAGCCAAGAGGGACTAGCGGGCCTATACAATGAGCAGTTCTTC.

In this sample, this clone turned up a few times. The chain carries TRBV19 and TRBJ1-5; 7 bases fit TRBD1. Germline assignment: CDR1 LNHDA and CDR2 SQIVND (reference sequence). CDR3 size: 13 residues. V trimming: 4 bases; J trimming: 7 bases; junction bases outside the gene matches: 4. The CDR3 nucleotides are TGTGCCAGTAGTAGGACAGGTGACCAGCCCCAGCATTTT. Translating it yields CASSRTGDQPQHF.